This is a list of T cell receptor beta chains from one sample in a study of shared clonotypes between healthy human individuals. Libraries were prepared by immunoSEQ multiplex PCR; TCRdb keeps only in-frame clonotypes and omits some of them. The table includes 2 million to 2.5 million clones, 90% to 97% detected once. The sequenced material came from naive CD4+ T cells sorted from blood. These receptors all come from a man aged 18 to 29 in good health. Both conserved end residues are trimmed from each CDR3. A D gene is named only where the DNA matches it firmly. A clone size is listed for some rows: how often the clone was seen (once, few, many), or a class if it is expanded.

D: TRBD1; V: TRBV7-2; J: TRBJ2-7; size: .; CDR3: ASSLRGQGVGEQY
D: .; V: TRBV2; J: TRBJ1-2; size: .; CDR3: ASSEGVTAGTYGYT
D: TRBD1; V: TRBV11-3; J: TRBJ2-3; size: once; CDR3: ASSLGADRGRSDTQY
D: .; V: TRBV21-1; J: TRBJ2-7; size: once; CDR3: ASSTRTYEQY
D: .; V: TRBV6-1; J: TRBJ2-1; size: once; CDR3: ASSDRYEQF
D: TRBD1; V: TRBV5-1; J: TRBJ1-2; size: .; CDR3: ASSIHPGTEEVYT
D: TRBD1; V: TRBV7-8; J: TRBJ1-6; size: .; CDR3: ASSLGWDRANSPLH
D: .; V: TRBV2; J: TRBJ2-7; size: once; CDR3: ASSDVGLLEGNEQY
D: .; V: TRBV9; J: TRBJ1-5; size: .; CDR3: ASSVGTVPTRVFNQPQH
D: .; V: TRBV25-1; J: TRBJ2-3; size: .; CDR3: ASSPGTLQTDTQY
D: .; V: TRBV10-1; J: TRBJ2-7; size: .; CDR3: ASSPGQSYEQY
D: TRBD2; V: TRBV10-1; J: TRBJ2-1; size: .; CDR3: ASSDRAGVYNEQF
D: .; V: TRBV9; J: TRBJ1-1; size: .; CDR3: ASSGQGWYGYTEAF
D: .; V: TRBV20-1; J: TRBJ1-2; size: .; CDR3: SAHGGTGYT
D: .; V: TRBV9; J: TRBJ2-2; size: .; CDR3: ASSVEVGDTGELF
D: .; V: TRBV2; J: TRBJ1-5; size: .; CDR3: ASEGGSNQPQH
D: .; V: TRBV20-1; J: TRBJ1-2; size: once; CDR3: SARQDSYT
D: .; V: TRBV6-5; J: TRBJ1-6; size: few; CDR3: ASSAPTANSPLH
D: .; V: TRBV18; J: TRBJ1-5; size: .; CDR3: ASSPSRDQPQH
D: .; V: TRBV6-5; J: TRBJ2-7; size: .; CDR3: ASRAIRGEQY